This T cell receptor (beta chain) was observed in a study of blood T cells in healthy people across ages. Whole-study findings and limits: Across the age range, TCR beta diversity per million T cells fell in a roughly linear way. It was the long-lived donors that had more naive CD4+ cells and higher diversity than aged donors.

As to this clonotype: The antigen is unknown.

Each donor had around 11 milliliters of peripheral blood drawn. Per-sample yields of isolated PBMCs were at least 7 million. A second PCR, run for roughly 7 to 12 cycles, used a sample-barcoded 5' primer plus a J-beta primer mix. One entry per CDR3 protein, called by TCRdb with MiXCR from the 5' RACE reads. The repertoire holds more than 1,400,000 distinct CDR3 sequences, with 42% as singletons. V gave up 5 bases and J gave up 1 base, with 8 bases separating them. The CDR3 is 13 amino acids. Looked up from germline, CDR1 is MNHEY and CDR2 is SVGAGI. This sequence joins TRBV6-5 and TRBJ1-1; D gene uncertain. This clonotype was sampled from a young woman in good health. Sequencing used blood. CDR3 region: CASSDPGNTEAFF. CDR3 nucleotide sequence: TGTGCCAGCAGTGATCCTGGGAACACTGAAGCTTTCTTT.